This T cell receptor (beta chain) derives from a study of T cells after somatic rescue of genetic block (dated by TCRdb to between 2020 and 2021). For context, the study as a whole: What the study looked at was long-term robustness, specifically in a T-cell system that came about through somatic rescue of a genetic block in T-cell development.

Turning to this clone: Its antigen specificity is not known. It has no much larger one-base neighbor in the sample; base qualities were not kept.

Preparation of the library involved the immunoSEQ multiplex PCR assay. TCRdb retrieved this table from immuneACCESS and kept in-frame rearrangements only. Not all clones are present; in checked studies, unresolved V genes account for under half, and no reason is known for the remainder. This sample lists roughly 65,000 clones; around 90% were detected once. The ten largest clones take up about 3% of the sample. V and J lose 7 bases and 5 bases, and a span of 8 bases separates them. CDR1 and CDR2, per the germline V gene, are SNHLY and FYNNEI. From cysteine to phenylalanine, the CDR3 is 11 amino acids long. Only CDR3 DNA is held: 33 bases, read in frame from base 1.

The V gene is TRBV2 and the J gene is TRBJ2-5, with the D gene not confidently named. The sample was peripheral blood mononuclear cells (PBMCs). This TCR derives from a man between 35 and 55 years old. CDR3 protein: CASKVAETQYF. The nucleotides read TGTGCCAGCAAGGTGGCGGAGACCCAGTACTTC.